The 9 T cell receptor beta chains below were found in one sample sequenced in a study of blood T cells in healthy people across ages. A second 7 to 11 cycle PCR used barcoded and J-beta primers. TCRdb used MiXCR to reprocess the 5' RACE reads, holding one entry per CDR3 protein. The table lists 650,000 to 900,000 distinct CDR3 sequences, roughly 60% of them singletons. The sample was blood. These receptors all stem from a man aged 25 to 40 in good health.

The chain recombines TRBV6-5 with TRBJ1-1, with 10 bases fitting TRBD1. The V gene end was trimmed by 6 bases and the J gene end by 5 bases; junction bases not matched to a gene: 6. The CDR3 runs 14 residues. The V gene's germline CDR1 is MNHEY and CDR2 SVGAGI. The DNA for the CDR3 is TGTGCCAGCAGACCGGGACAGGGGAGGACTGAAGCTTTCTTT. The encoded protein is CASRPGQGRTEAFF.

The chain couples TRBV12-3 or TRBV12-4 to TRBJ2-1; D unresolved. Trimming removed 8 bases from V and 9 bases from J, with 14 bases in between. The CDR3 consists of 12 residues. The DNA of the CDR3 is TGTGCCAGCGGTCCACGGTTAAGTGAGCAGTTCTTC. The encoded protein is CASGPRLSEQFF.

This chain joins TRBV3-1 and TRBJ2-1, with TRBD2 as a possible D gene (5 bases). The V end was cut by 1 base, the J end by 13 bases, with 14 bases between. Germline V gene sequence: CDR1 LGHDT, CDR2 YNNKEL (reference sequence). The CDR3 has 13 amino acids. The CDR3 sequence is CASSQAGFETQFF. The CDR3 nucleotides are TGTGCCAGCAGCCAAGCGGGGTTCGAGACCCAGTTCTTC.

The chain is built from TRBV10-3 and TRBJ2-3; TRBD2 agrees at 7 bases. Germline V gene data show CDR1 as ENHRY and CDR2 as SYGVKD. V lost 4 bases to trimming and J lost 3 bases; unmatched junction nucleotides: 10. This CDR3 contains 16 residues. CDR3 in DNA: TGTGCCATCAGTGGTACTAGCGATGAGGGGACAGATACGCAGTATTTT. As protein: CAISGTSDEGTDTQYF.

This clonotype was seen a single time. This chain joins TRBV4-3 and TRBJ2-7; D is uncertain. V was clipped by 1 base and J by 2 bases, with 15 bases between them. The germline V gene has CDR1 LGHNA and CDR2 YSLEER. The length of the CDR3 is 16 residues. The CDR3 here is CASSQALPPSTYEQYF. CDR3 DNA: TGCGCCAGCAGCCAAGCCCTCCCGCCCTCCACCTACGAGCAGTACTTC.

The V call is TRBV5-1, the J call TRBJ2-1, with D possibly being TRBD1 (5 bases). There are 15 residues in the CDR3. The germline V gene has CDR1 SGHRS and CDR2 YFSETQ. Trimming cost V 4 bases and J 3 bases, with 14 bases left between them. CDR3 sequence reads: CASSALQGLYNEQFF. The CDR3 DNA reads TGCGCCAGCAGCGCACTTCAGGGTCTCTACAATGAGCAGTTCTTC.

The chain joins TRBV9 to TRBJ1-2; D unresolved. The CDR3 extends over 10 amino acids. Germline values: CDR1 SGDLS, CDR2 YYNGEE. Between the trimmed V and J ends, which lost 2 bases and 9 bases, there was a span of 5 bases. CDR3 loop: CASSVPSYTF. The CDR3 DNA is TGTGCCAGCAGCGTCCCAAGCTACACCTTC.

This clonotype was detected a few times. V and J are TRBV12-3 or TRBV12-4 and TRBJ1-2; a possible D gene is TRBD1 (5 bases). V dropped 2 bases and J dropped 11 bases, with 15 bases sitting between them. This CDR3 has 13 residues. CDR3 coding DNA: TGTGCCAGCAGTTTAACAGGCTTGGAGGGTTACACCTTC. It yields the protein CASSLTGLEGYTF.

The chain has TRBV7-9 and TRBJ2-5, with a tentative D call TRBD2 (5 bases). The V end lost 3 bases, the J end lost 2 bases, and 16 bases lay between the germline ends. The length of the CDR3 is 16 residues. Germline V gene lookup returns CDR1 SEHNR and CDR2 FQNEAQ (reference sequence). Written as DNA, the CDR3 is TGTGCCAGCAGCTTCGGAACCGGACTTTTTCAAGAGACCCAGTACTTC. Translation: CASSFGTGLFQETQYF. Full variable domain (rest looked up from reference TRBV7-9 and TRBJ2-5): DTGVSQNPRHKITKRGQNVTFRCDPISEHNRLYWYRQTLGQGPEFLTYFQNEAQLEKSRLLSDRFSAERPKGSFSTLEIQRTEQGDSAMYLCASSFGTGLFQETQYFGPGTRLLVL.